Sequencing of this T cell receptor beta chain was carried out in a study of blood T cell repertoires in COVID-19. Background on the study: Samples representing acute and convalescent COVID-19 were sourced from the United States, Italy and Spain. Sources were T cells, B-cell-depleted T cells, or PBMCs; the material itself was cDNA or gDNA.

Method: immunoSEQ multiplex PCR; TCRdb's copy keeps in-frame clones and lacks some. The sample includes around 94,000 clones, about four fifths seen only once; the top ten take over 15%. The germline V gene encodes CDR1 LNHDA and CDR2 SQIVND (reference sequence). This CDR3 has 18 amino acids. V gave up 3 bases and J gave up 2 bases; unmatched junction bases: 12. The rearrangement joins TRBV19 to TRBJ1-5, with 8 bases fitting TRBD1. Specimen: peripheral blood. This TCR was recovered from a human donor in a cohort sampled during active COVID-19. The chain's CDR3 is CASSIGWTGRMGNQPQHF. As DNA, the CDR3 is TGTGCCAGTAGTATTGGTTGGACAGGGAGGATGGGCAATCAGCCCCAGCATTTT.